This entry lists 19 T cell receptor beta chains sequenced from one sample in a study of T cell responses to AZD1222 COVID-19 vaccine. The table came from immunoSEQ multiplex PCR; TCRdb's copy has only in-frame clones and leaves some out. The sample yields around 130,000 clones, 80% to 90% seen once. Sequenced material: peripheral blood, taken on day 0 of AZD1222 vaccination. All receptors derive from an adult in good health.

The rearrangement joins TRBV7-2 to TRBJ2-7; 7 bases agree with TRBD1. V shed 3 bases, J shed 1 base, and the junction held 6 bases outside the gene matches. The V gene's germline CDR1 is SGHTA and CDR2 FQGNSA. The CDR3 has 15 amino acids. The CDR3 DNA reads TGTGCCAGCAGCTTGGACAGGTTTAGGTCCTACGAGCAGTACTTC. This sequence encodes CASSLDRFRSYEQYF.

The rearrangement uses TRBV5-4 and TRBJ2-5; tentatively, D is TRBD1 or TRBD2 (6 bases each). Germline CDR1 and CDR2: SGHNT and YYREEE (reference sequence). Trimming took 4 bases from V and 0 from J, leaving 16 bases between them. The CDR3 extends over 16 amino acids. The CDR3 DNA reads TGTGCCAGCAGCCCCCCTGGGGGGCCAAACCAAGAGACCCAGTACTTC. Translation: CASSPPGGPNQETQYF.

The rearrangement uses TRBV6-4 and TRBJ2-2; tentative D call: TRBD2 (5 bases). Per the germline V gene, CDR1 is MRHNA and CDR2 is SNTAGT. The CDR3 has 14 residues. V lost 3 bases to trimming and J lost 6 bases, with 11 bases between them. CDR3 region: CASSDLGVAGELFF. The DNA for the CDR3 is TGTGCCAGCAGTGATCTCGGGGTGGCCGGGGAGCTGTTTTTT.

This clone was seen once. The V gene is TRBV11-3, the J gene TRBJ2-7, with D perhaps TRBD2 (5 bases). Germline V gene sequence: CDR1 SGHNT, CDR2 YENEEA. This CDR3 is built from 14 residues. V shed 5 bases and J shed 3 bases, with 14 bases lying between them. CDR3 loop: CASSPSGLGYEQYF. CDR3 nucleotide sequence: TGTGCCAGCAGCCCGAGCGGCCTAGGCTACGAGCAGTACTTC.

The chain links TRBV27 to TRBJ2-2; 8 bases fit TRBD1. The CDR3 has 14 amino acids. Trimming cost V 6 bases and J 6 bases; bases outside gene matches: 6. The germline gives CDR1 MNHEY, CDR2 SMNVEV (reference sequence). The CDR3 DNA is TGTGCCAGCAGGCCGACGACAGGGGCCGGGGAGCTGTTTTTT. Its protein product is CASRPTTGAGELFF.

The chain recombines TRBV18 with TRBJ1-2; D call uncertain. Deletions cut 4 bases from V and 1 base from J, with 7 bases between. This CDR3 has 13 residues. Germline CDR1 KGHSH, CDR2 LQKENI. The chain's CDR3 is CASSQDGNYGYTF. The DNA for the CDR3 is TGTGCCAGCTCACAGGACGGTAACTATGGCTACACCTTC.

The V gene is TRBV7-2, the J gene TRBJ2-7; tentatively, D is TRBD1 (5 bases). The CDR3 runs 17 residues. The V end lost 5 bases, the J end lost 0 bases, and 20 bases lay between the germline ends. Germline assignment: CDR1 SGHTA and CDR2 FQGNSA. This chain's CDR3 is CASSPRVGRGGSYEQYF. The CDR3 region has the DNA TGTGCCAGCAGCCCCCGTGTCGGTAGGGGTGGCTCCTACGAGCAGTACTTC.

CDR3 loop: CASSQTRWNSYEQYF. As DNA, the CDR3 is TGCGCCAGCAGCCAAACCCGTTGGAACTCCTACGAGCAGTACTTC. J is TRBJ2-7 and V is TRBV4-1; D is ambiguous. The germline V and J ends were trimmed by 2 bases and 0 bases, with 11 bases remaining between them. Germline CDR1 MGHRA, CDR2 YSYEKL. This CDR3 is 15 amino acids long.

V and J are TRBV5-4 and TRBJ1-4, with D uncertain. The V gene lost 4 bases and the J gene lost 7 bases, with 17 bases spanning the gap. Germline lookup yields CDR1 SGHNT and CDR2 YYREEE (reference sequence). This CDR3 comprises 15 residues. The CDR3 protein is CASSLRTDGGEKLFF. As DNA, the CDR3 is TGTGCCAGCAGCCTTCGTACGGATGGAGGTGAAAAACTGTTTTTT.

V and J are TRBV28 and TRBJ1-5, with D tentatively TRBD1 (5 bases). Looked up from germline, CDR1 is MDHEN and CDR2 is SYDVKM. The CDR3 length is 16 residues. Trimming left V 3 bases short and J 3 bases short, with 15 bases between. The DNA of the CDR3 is TGTGCCAGCAGTTTCTGGGGGGATGGGGACAATCAGCCCCAGCATTTT. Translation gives CASSFWGDGDNQPQHF.

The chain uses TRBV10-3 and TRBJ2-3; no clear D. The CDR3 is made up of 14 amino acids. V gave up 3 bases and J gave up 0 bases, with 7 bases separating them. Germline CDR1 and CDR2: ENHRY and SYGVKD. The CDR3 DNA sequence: TGTGCCATCAGTGATGGCTCTAGCACAGATACGCAGTATTTT. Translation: CAISDGSSTDTQYF.

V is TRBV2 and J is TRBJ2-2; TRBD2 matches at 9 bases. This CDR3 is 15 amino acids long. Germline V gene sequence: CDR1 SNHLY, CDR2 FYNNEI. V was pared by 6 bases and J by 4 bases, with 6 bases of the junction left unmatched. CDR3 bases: TGTGCCAGCAGGCCCCTAGCGGGGAGCACCGGGGAGCTGTTTTTT. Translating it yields CASRPLAGSTGELFF.

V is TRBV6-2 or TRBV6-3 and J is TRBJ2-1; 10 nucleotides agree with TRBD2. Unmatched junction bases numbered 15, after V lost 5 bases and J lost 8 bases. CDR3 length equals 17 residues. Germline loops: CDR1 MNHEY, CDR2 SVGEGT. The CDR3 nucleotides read TGTGCCAGCAGTCGCCTCCATCAAGCGGGGGGGCCCCATGAGCAGTTCTTC. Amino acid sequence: CASSRLHQAGGPHEQFF.

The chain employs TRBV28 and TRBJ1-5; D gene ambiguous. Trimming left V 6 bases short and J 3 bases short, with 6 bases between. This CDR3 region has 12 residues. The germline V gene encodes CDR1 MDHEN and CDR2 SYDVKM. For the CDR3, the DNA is TGTGCCAGCAGCCGAGCCAATCAGCCCCAGCATTTT. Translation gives CASSRANQPQHF.

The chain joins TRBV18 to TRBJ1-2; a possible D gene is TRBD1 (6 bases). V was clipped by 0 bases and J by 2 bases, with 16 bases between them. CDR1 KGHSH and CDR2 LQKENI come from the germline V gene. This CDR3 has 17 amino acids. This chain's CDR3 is CASSPPALGHANYGYTF. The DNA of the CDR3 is TGTGCCAGCTCACCACCTGCTTTGGGACACGCGAACTATGGCTACACCTTC.

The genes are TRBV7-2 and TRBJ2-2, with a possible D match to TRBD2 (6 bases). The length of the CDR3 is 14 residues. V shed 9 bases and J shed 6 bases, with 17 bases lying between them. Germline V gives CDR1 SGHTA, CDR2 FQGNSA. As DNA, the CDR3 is TGTGCCAGAGACGGAGGGACCGGGGCCGGGGAGCTGTTTTTT. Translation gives CARDGGTGAGELFF.

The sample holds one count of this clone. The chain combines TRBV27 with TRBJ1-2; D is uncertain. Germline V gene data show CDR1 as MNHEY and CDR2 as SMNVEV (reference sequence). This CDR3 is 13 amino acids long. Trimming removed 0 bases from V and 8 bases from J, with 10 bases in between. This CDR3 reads CASSLSGGRGYTF. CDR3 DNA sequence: TGTGCCAGCAGTTTATCGGGAGGTAGAGGCTACACCTTC.

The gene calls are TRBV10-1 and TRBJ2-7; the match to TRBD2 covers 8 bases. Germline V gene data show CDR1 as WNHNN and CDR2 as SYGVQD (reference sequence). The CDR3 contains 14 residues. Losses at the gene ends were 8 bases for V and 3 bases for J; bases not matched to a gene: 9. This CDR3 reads CASASTSVRYEQYF. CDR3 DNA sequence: TGCGCCAGCGCCTCGACTAGCGTTCGCTACGAGCAGTACTTC.

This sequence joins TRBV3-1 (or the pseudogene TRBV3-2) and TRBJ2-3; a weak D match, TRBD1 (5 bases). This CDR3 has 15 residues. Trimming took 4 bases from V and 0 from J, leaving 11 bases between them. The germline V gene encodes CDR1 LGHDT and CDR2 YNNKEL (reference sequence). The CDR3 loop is CASSPKTASTDTQYF. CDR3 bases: TGTGCCAGCAGCCCTAAGACAGCTAGCACAGATACGCAGTATTTT.